Sequencing of this T cell receptor (beta chain) was carried out in a study of blood T cell repertoires in COVID-19. The overall study: Acute and convalescent COVID-19 specimens originated in the United States, Italy and Spain. T cells, B-cell-depleted T cells, or PBMCs supplied cDNA or gDNA.

As processed by the authors: Reference gene primers were amplified, and this amplification served to estimate nucleated cell counts. The table came from immunoSEQ multiplex PCR; TCRdb's copy has only in-frame clones and leaves some out. From that table come the V and J calls and clone size; the DNA was used to work out D and trimming. The sample comprises about 40,000 clones, more than 65% of which are singletons, and about 4.2% rests with the top ten. CDR1 DFQATT and CDR2 SNEGSKA come from the germline V gene (reference sequence). V dropped 7 bases and J dropped 6 bases, with 8 bases sitting between them. The CDR3 has 10 residues.

V and J are TRBV20-1 and TRBJ2-3; possible D gene TRBD1, 5 bases. Material for sequencing was peripheral blood. The source of this sequence is a woman between 70 and 85 years old with acute or convalescent COVID-19. The CDR3 region has the DNA TGCAGTGTCAGGGTTGATACGCAGTATTTT. Its translation is CSVRVDTQYF.